This T cell receptor (beta chain) was obtained from a study of graft-versus-host responses after intestinal transplantation. Study summary: Isolated intestinal, liver-intestinal, or multivisceral transplants had been given to the recipients. Each patient got anti-thymocyte globulin induction, then tacrolimus and steroids for roughly 3 years.

The CDR3 totals 14 residues. V lost 6 bases to trimming and J lost 7 bases, with 15 bases between them. CDR1 KGHSH and CDR2 LQKENI come from the germline V gene. Sequencing used immunoSEQ multiplex PCR; TCRdb keeps in-frame clones, though not all of them. The sample has roughly 97,000 clones; about nine tenths are singletons. In the case of this clone: Its antigen is unidentified.

Whole-study results and caveats: There were GvH clones found in recipient marrow, and some of them appeared first in ileum or blood. Allografts carried high graft-versus-host to host-versus-graft clonal ratios in patients having graft-donor T cell macrochimerism.

The sequence came from a human patient who received an intestinal transplant, so some T cells may come from the graft donor. The V gene is TRBV18, the J gene TRBJ1-4; possible D gene TRBD1, 6 bases. The material sequenced was PBMCs, taken roughly 410 days after intestinal transplant. The CDR3 DNA sequence: TGTGCCAGCTCGCTTGGCAGGGGCGGTGAAAAACTGTTTTTT. This gives the protein CASSLGRGGEKLFF. The variable domain in full, with the rest retrieved from reference TRBV18 and TRBJ1-4, is NAGVMQNPRHLVRRRGQEARLRCSPMKGHSHVYWYRQLPEEGLKFMVYLQKENIIDESGMPKERFSAEFPKEGPSILRIQQVVRGDSAAYFCASSLGRGGEKLFFGSGTQLSVL.